These T cell receptor beta chains were read from a single sample in a study of shared clonotypes between healthy human individuals. Some clones are missing from TCRdb's copy, which holds only in-frame ones; the method was immunoSEQ multiplex PCR. The data contain over a million clones, 70% to 80% of them singletons. Material for sequencing was memory CD4+ T cells from PBMCs. Receptors originate from a man aged 18 to 29 in good health. Some clones in this sample may be carry-over from other donors' samples. CDR3s include the opening cysteine and the closing phenylalanine or tryptophan. The D gene is left open where the match is weak. Clone size is not always given. Where it is, it says once, few, many or a class for expanded clones.

TRBJ2-5 TRBV9 - - CASSARLFSETQYF TGTGCCAGCAGCGCCAGGTTGTTCAGCGAGACCCAGTACTTC
TRBJ1-2 TRBV19 TRBD1 - CASSARPGQGFGYTF TGTGCCAGTAGTGCCCGTCCGGGACAGGGGTTTGGCTACACCTTC
TRBJ1-2 TRBV6-5 TRBD1 - CASRPRQGNYGYTF TGTGCCAGCAGGCCCCGACAGGGGAACTATGGCTACACCTTC
TRBJ2-4 TRBV29-1 - - CSVGMDGVQYF TGCAGCGTTGGGATGGACGGTGTGCAGTACTTC
TRBJ2-3 TRBV11-2 TRBD1 - CASSLGFGQGNTDTQYF TGTGCCAGCAGCTTAGGCTTCGGACAGGGTAACACAGATACGCAGTATTTT
TRBJ2-7 TRBV25-1 - - CASSARSYEQYF TGTGCCAGCAGTGCCCGCTCCTACGAGCAGTACTTC
TRBJ1-4 TRBV4-1 TRBD1 - CASSQTGGGLEKLFF TGCGCCAGCAGCCAAACAGGGGGTGGGTTAGAAAAACTGTTTTTT
TRBJ2-1 TRBV19 - few CASSIDLQARYYNEQFF TGTGCCAGTAGTATAGATCTCCAAGCGAGATACTACAATGAGCAGTTCTTC
TRBJ2-5 TRBV7-3 TRBD2 - CASSSGGSFGETQYF TGTGCCAGCAGCTCCGGGGGGAGTTTCGGAGAGACCCAGTACTTC
TRBJ1-1 TRBV7-9 TRBD1 - CASSPRQGYTEAFF TGTGCCAGCAGCCCTCGACAGGGGTACACTGAAGCTTTCTTT
TRBJ2-7 TRBV28 TRBD1 - CASSLLPSTGTYEQYF TGTGCCAGCAGCTTACTCCCGTCGACAGGGACCTACGAGCAGTACTTC
TRBJ2-7 TRBV18 - - CASSPARDGTYEQYF TGTGCCAGCTCACCTGCCCGGGACGGAACCTACGAGCAGTACTTC
TRBJ2-3 TRBV28 - once CASSLPRTAPGTQYF TGTGCCAGCAGTTTACCGAGGACAGCTCCCGGTACGCAGTATTTT
TRBJ1-1 TRBV7-2 - - CASSATAGTEAFF TGTGCCAGCAGCGCGACAGCGGGCACTGAAGCTTTCTTT
TRBJ1-5 TRBV9 - - CASSSGPNQPQHF TGTGCCAGCAGCTCCGGCCCCAATCAGCCCCAGCATTTT
TRBJ2-4 TRBV10-1 - once CASSESVAGNIQYF TGCGCCAGCAGTGAGTCAGTTGCCGGGAACATTCAGTACTTC
TRBJ2-2 TRBV14 - - CASSQKQGEAGELFF TGTGCCAGCAGCCAAAAACAGGGAGAGGCCGGGGAGCTGTTTTTT
TRBJ1-2 TRBV6-5 - - CASSYGGDNGGYTF TGTGCCAGCAGTTACGGGGGGGACAACGGTGGCTACACCTTC
TRBJ1-1 TRBV9 - few CASSKHDVLNTEAFF TGTGCCAGCAGCAAGCACGACGTTCTGAACACTGAAGCTTTCTTT
TRBJ2-5 TRBV6-1 - - CASVGPLQETQYF TGTGCCAGCGTGGGCCCTCTCCAAGAGACCCAGTACTTC
TRBJ1-3 TRBV28 - - CASSLTGIWASVTIYF TGTGCCAGCAGTTTAACGGGAATCTGGGCCAGTGTAACCATATATTTT
TRBJ2-1 TRBV28 - - CASGLGDERDEQFF TGTGCCAGCGGCCTCGGAGACGAACGGGATGAGCAGTTCTTC
TRBJ1-2 TRBV11-3 - - CASSLPLPAHGYTF TGTGCCAGCAGCTTACCCCTCCCGGCCCATGGCTACACCTTC
TRBJ2-3 TRBV29-1 TRBD2 - CSVEVPGLGLDTQYF TGCAGCGTTGAAGTGCCGGGACTAGGACTAGATACGCAGTATTTT
TRBJ2-7 TRBV28 - - CASSEGGGSYEQYF TGTGCCAGCAGTGAAGGGGGAGGGTCCTACGAGCAGTACTTC
TRBJ1-6 TRBV30 TRBD1 - CAWSAGTVDNSPLHF TGTGCCTGGAGTGCCGGGACAGTAGATAATTCACCCCTCCACTTT
TRBJ2-7 TRBV6-5 TRBD1 few CASSLDRAHEQYF TGTGCCAGCAGCCTCGACAGGGCCCACGAGCAGTACTTC
TRBJ2-2 TRBV11-2 - - CASSLELFTPGTPELFF TGTGCCAGCAGCTTAGAACTTTTCACTCCCGGGACGCCGGAGCTGTTTTTT
TRBJ1-4 TRBV28 TRBD1 - CASRSGTANEKLFF TGTGCCAGCAGGTCCGGGACAGCTAATGAAAAACTGTTTTTT
TRBJ2-7 TRBV6-5 TRBD2 - CASSPGTSGILEQYF TGTGCCAGCAGCCCCGGGACTAGCGGGATACTCGAGCAGTACTTC
TRBJ1-5 TRBV29-1 - - CSVGGGGNQPQHF TGCAGCGTTGGGGGGGGAGGCAATCAGCCCCAGCATTTT
TRBJ2-2 TRBV29-1 - - CSAAQGYTGELFF TGCAGCGCCGCCCAGGGATACACCGGGGAGCTGTTTTTT
TRBJ2-3 TRBV2 TRBD2 - CASRETSLSTDTQYF TGTGCCAGCAGAGAGACTAGCTTAAGCACAGATACGCAGTATTTT
TRBJ2-1 TRBV9 TRBD2 - CASSGRTSGKMSSYNEQFF TGTGCCAGCAGCGGTCGGACTAGCGGGAAGATGAGCTCCTACAATGAGCAGTTCTTC
TRBJ2-7 TRBV29-1 TRBD1 - CSVAPGQGSYEQYF TGCAGCGTGGCGCCGGGACAGGGGTCCTACGAGCAGTACTTC
TRBJ2-1 TRBV4-1 TRBD2 - CASSQAPPGGPATEQFF TGCGCCAGCAGCCAAGCTCCTCCGGGAGGGCCGGCCACTGAGCAGTTCTTC
TRBJ1-2 TRBV5-6 - - CASSSNRLYGYTF TGTGCCAGCAGCTCCAATCGGCTCTATGGCTACACCTTC
TRBJ1-5 TRBV18 - many CASSPGGLNQPQHF TGTGCCAGCTCACCGGGCGGACTCAATCAGCCCCAGCATTTT
TRBJ2-5 TRBV5-4 TRBD2 - CASSYDGGGTQYF TGTGCCAGCAGCTACGATGGGGGGGGGACCCAGTACTTC
TRBJ1-2 TRBV28 - - CASILDGVGYTF TGTGCCAGCATCCTGGACGGGGTAGGCTACACCTTC
TRBJ1-5 TRBV10-3 - - CAISELGPRDQPQHF TGTGCCATCAGTGAGTTGGGACCTAGGGATCAGCCCCAGCATTTT
TRBJ1-3 TRBV18 - many CASSGVSGNTIYF TGTGCCAGCTCAGGCGTATCTGGAAACACCATATATTTT
TRBJ2-5 TRBV5-1 TRBD2 few CASSLVGSGLGETQYF TGCGCCAGCAGCTTGGTTGGTAGCGGGTTAGGAGAGACCCAGTACTTC